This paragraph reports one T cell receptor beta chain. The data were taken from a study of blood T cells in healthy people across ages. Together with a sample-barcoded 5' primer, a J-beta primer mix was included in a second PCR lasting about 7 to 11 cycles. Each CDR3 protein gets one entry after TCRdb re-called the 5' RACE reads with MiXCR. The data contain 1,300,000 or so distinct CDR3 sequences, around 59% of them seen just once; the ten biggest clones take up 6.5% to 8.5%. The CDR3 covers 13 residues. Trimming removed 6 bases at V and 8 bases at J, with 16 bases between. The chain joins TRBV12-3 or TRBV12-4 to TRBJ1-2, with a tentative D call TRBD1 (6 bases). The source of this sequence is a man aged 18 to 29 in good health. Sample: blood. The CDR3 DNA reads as TGTGCCAGCAGGCGTACAGGGAGTATCGGCTACACCTTC. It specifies CASRRTGSIGYTF.